This TCR beta chain was sequenced for a study of beta chain features in type 1 diabetes. Across the whole study: Investigators examined 107,917,701 sorted cells across all samples.

It was one heparinised blood draw, averaging about 120 mL, that each donor gave. Expressed TCRB transcripts got sequenced, as all isolated RNA was reverse transcribed. Using immunoSEQ multiplex PCR, the repertoire was profiled, and TCRdb retains in-frame clones only, with some absent. The table shows 250,000 to 350,000 clones, with around 15% occurring only once. Material for sequencing was central memory CD4+ T cells from blood. This TCR was recovered from a man aged 25 to 40 in good health.

The CDR3: CASSQDSTGRSNQPQHF. The CDR3 DNA is TGCGCCAGCAGCCAAGATTCGACAGGTAGAAGCAATCAGCCCCAGCATTTT. V gene TRBV4-1 combines with J gene TRBJ1-5, with D possibly matching TRBD1 (6 bases). V was pared by 0 bases and J by 1 base, with 13 bases between. The CDR3 runs to 17 residues. Germline V CDR1 and CDR2: MGHRA, YSYEKL.